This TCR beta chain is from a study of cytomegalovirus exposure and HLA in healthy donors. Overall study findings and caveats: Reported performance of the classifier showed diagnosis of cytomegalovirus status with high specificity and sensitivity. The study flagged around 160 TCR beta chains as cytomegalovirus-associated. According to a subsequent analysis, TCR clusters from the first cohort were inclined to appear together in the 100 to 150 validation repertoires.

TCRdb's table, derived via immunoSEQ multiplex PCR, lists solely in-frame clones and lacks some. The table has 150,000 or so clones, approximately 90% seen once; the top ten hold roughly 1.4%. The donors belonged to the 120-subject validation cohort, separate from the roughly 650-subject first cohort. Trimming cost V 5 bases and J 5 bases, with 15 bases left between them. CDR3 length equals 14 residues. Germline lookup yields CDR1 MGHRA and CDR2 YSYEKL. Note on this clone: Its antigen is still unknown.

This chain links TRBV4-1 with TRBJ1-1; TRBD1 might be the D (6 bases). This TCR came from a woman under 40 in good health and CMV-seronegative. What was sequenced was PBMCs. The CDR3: CASSSQTGRTEAFF. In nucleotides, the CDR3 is TGCGCCAGCAGCTCACAAACAGGGCGGACTGAAGCTTTCTTT.